One and the same sample provided the 6 T cell receptor beta chains below, sequenced in a study of shared clonotypes between healthy human individuals. Profiling relied on immunoSEQ multiplex PCR, and the TCRdb table lists in-frame clones only, not all of them. The data hold roughly 1,500,000 clones, with about 98% observed a single time. Sample: naive CD4+ T cells sorted from blood. Documented subset: CD45RA+ positively selected. These receptors all come from a man aged 25 to 40 in good health.

Comment on this clone: Within the sample, other DNA sequences also encode this same CDR3. This chain connects TRBV18 to TRBJ2-3; a weak D match, TRBD2 (6 bases). The CDR3 spans 13 residues. Germline V gene sequence: CDR1 KGHSH, CDR2 LQKENI. Trimming removed 6 bases at V and 3 bases at J, with 10 bases between. The CDR3 is CASSSGLTDTQYF. CDR3 in DNA: TGTGCCAGCTCTAGCGGACTAACAGATACGCAGTATTTT.

As concerns this clone: The same CDR3 also results from other DNA sequences found in this sample. CDR3 sequence reads: CASSLQGDEQFF. The CDR3 DNA follows: TGCGCCAGCAGCTTGCAGGGAGATGAGCAGTTCTTC. The chain employs TRBV5-1 and TRBJ2-1; D assignment may be TRBD1 or TRBD2 (5 bases each). V lost 1 base to trimming and J lost 8 bases, with 7 bases between them. The CDR3 loop spans 12 amino acids. The V gene's germline CDR1 is SGHRS and CDR2 YFSETQ.

The chain has TRBV9 and TRBJ1-5; 8 positions agree with TRBD1. The CDR3 extends over 14 amino acids. Germline V CDR1 and CDR2: SGDLS, YYNGEE. V shed 0 bases and J 8 bases; nucleotides not matched to a gene: 4. DNA for the CDR3: TGTGCCAGCAGCGTAGCAGGGGGCGAGGAGCCCCAGCATTTT. Amino acids: CASSVAGGEEPQHF.

This chain connects TRBV9 to TRBJ2-5; tentative D call: TRBD2 (5 bases). CDR1 is SGDLS, CDR2 YYNGEE, per germline. Trimming shortened V by 0 bases and J by 4 bases, and 10 bases separated the two germline ends. The CDR3 runs 14 residues. The CDR3 region has the DNA TGTGCCAGCAGCGTAGGCGTCCGGGGAGAGACCCAGTACTTC. Its protein is CASSVGVRGETQYF.

DNA of the CDR3: TGTGCCAGCGGATCGGGGGAAAAACTGTTTTTT. Translating gives CASGSGEKLFF. V usage is TRBV5-4 and J usage is TRBJ1-4; unclear D gene. Germline V gene lookup returns CDR1 SGHNT and CDR2 YYREEE (reference sequence). The CDR3 has 11 residues. The V gene lost 7 bases and the J gene lost 8 bases, with 9 bases spanning the gap.

This clone was picked up one time. The chain is built from TRBV28 and TRBJ1-2, with D possibly TRBD1 on 5 matching bases. This CDR3 is built from 19 residues. V lost 3 bases, J lost 1 base, and 24 bases lay in between. CDR1 MDHEN and CDR2 SYDVKM come from the germline V gene. For the CDR3, the DNA is TGTGCCAGCAGTTTCGGCGAGTTCCGCGCTTACAGGCTTAACTATGGCTACACCTTC. Its translation: CASSFGEFRAYRLNYGYTF.